This T cell receptor beta chain was obtained from a study of T cell repertoires in cytomegalovirus infection. Study-wide background: Matching HLA type and CMV infection were both indicated by public TCR beta signatures. Study-wide points: Adding up the frequency of public TCR beta families identified people who carried CMV plus the relevant HLA.

From the reads, TCRdb called clonotypes with MiXCR, one entry per CDR3 protein. The sample includes some 350,000 distinct CDR3 sequences, 15% to 20% of them seen just once. This clonotype turned up a few times. Its target is not known. One end of the junction is discordant with germline, which a read error may explain. The CDR3 contains 14 residues. CDR1 SGHVS and CDR2 FQNEAQ come from the germline V gene. The origin of this receptor is a human donor in good health (CMV status not recorded). Some clones in this sample may be carry-over from other donors' samples. The sequencing input was PBMCs. J is TRBJ1-6 and V is TRBV7-8, with TRBD1 as a possible D gene (5 bases). The CDR3 nucleotides are TGTGCCAGCAGCTTAGACCAGGGTAATCCACCCCTCCACTTT. Protein product: CASSLDQGNPPLHF.